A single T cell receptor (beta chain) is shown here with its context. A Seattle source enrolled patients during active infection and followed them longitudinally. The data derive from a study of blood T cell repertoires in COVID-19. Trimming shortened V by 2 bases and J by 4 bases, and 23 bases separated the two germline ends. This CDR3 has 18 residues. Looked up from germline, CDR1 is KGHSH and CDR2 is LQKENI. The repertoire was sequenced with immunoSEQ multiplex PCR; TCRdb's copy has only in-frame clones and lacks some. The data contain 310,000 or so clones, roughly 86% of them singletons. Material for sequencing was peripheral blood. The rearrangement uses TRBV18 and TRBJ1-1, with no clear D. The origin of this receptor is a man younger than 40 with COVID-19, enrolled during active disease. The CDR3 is CASSPEYQTTVRLTEAFF. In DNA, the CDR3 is TGTGCCAGCTCACCAGAGTACCAGACCACCGTTAGACTCACTGAAGCTTTCTTT.